This T cell receptor beta chain is from a study of control samples from healthy donors and cancer patients. Germline assignment: CDR1 LNHDA and CDR2 SQIVND (reference sequence). The ends lost 4 bases at V and 5 bases at J; junction bases unmatched: 11. This CDR3 contains 15 residues. Only in-frame clones appear in the TCRdb table, and some are missing; sequencing was by immunoSEQ multiplex PCR. Here the sample spans 130,000 or so clones, roughly nine tenths being singletons. This receptor was identified in a man aged 50 to 59 in good health. The chain carries TRBV19 and TRBJ2-7; TRBD1 aligns across 7 bases. Material: blood. Here the CDR3 reads CASSTSTGKRNEQYF. For the CDR3, the DNA is TGTGCCAGTAGTACTTCGACAGGGAAGCGAAACGAGCAGTACTTC.